The 6 T cell receptor beta chains reported below all come from one sample, sequenced in a study of OX40 agonist ivuxolimab in advanced cancers. The repertoire was sequenced with immunoSEQ multiplex PCR; TCRdb's copy has only in-frame clones and lacks some. Here the sample spans approximately 77,000 clones, approximately 90% being singletons. The material was CD4+ or CD8+ T cells sorted from blood, obtained in a trial of the OX40 agonist ivuxolimab. These TCRs come from an adult with an advanced solid tumor such as melanoma, head and neck, liver or kidney cancer.

J is TRBJ2-2 and V is TRBV9; TRBD1 matches 10 bases. V lost 5 bases, J lost 3 bases, and 7 bases stayed unmatched. Looked up from germline, CDR1 is SGDLS and CDR2 is YYNGEE. The CDR3 consists of 16 residues. The CDR3 bases are TGTGCCAGCAGAACCGGGACAGGGGTTGACACCGGGGAGCTGTTTTTT. Amino acids: CASRTGTGVDTGELFF.

This clone has only one observation. The chain carries TRBV2 and TRBJ2-5, with 10 bases fitting TRBD1. Germline V gives CDR1 SNHLY, CDR2 FYNNEI. Unmatched junction bases numbered 4, after V lost 2 bases and J lost 1 base. The CDR3 is made up of 16 amino acids. CDR3 in DNA: TGTGCCAGCAGTGAACCCGGGACAGGGGTCCAAGAGACCCAGTACTTC. It translates to CASSEPGTGVQETQYF.

V usage is TRBV7-2 and J usage is TRBJ2-7; TRBD2 agrees at 7 bases. CDR3 length equals 15 residues. Losses at the gene ends were 1 base for V and 0 bases for J; bases not matched to a gene: 3. CDR1 and CDR2 from the germline V gene are SGHTA and FQGNSA. The CDR3 protein is CASSLGGGSSYEQYF. The CDR3, as DNA: TGTGCCAGCAGCTTAGGGGGGGGAAGCTCCTACGAGCAGTACTTC. Variable domain in full (rest from reference TRBV7-2 and TRBJ2-7): GAGVSQSPSNKVTEKGKDVELRCDPISGHTALYWYRQSLGQGLEFLIYFQGNSAPDKSGLPSDRFSAERTGGSVSTLTIQRTQQEDSAVYLCASSLGGGSSYEQYFGPGTRLTVT.

This rearrangement joins TRBV18 to TRBJ1-1; TRBD1 matches at 10 bases. Germline values: CDR1 KGHSH, CDR2 LQKENI. The CDR3 is 13 amino acids. V lost 3 bases, J lost 5 bases, and 0 bases stayed unmatched. The CDR3 region is CASSPGQGTEAFF. CDR3 coding DNA: TGTGCCAGCTCACCGGGACAGGGGACTGAAGCTTTCTTT.

The chain employs TRBV5-1 and TRBJ2-1; 8 bases line up with TRBD2. Germline V gene lookup returns CDR1 SGHRS and CDR2 YFSETQ. The CDR3 runs to 22 residues. J lost 0 bases, V lost 4 bases, and 24 bases had no gene match. CDR3 DNA sequence: TGCGCCAGCAGCCCCCGACCACCCACTCCTCTAATAGCGGGGAGCTCCTACAATGAGCAGTTCTTC. This encodes CASSPRPPTPLIAGSSYNEQFF.

V gene TRBV5-4 combines with J gene TRBJ2-3; possibly TRBD1 or TRBD2 for D (6 bases each). V lost 6 bases and J lost 2, with 22 bases in between. CDR3 length: 17 residues. The germline CDR1 and CDR2 sequences are SGHNT and YYREEE (reference sequence). The DNA for the CDR3 is TGTGCCAGCACCGGGGGACATGGGGGTAGGACCACAGATACGCAGTATTTT. Residues: CASTGGHGGRTTDTQYF. Combining the CDR3 with reference TRBV5-4 and TRBJ2-3 gives the whole variable domain ETGVTQSPTHLIKTRGQQVTLRCSSQSGHNTVSWYQQALGQGPQFIFQYYREEENGRGNFPPRFSGLQFPNYSSELNVNALELDDSALYLCASTGGHGGRTTDTQYFGPGTRLTVL.